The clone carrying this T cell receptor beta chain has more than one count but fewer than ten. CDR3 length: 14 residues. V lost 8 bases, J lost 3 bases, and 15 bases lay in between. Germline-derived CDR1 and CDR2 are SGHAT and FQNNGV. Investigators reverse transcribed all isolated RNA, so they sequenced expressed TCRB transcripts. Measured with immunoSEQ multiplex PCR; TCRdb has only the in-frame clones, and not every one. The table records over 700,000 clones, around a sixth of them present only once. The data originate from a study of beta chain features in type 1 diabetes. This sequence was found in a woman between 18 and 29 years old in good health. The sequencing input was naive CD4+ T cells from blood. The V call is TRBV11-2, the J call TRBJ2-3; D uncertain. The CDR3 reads CASAAWWKTDTQYF. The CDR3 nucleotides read TGTGCCAGCGCAGCTTGGTGGAAAACAGATACGCAGTATTTT.